This T cell receptor (beta chain) was captured in a study of blood T cell repertoires in COVID-19 (dated by TCRdb to 2020 to 2021). Study-level background: Collaborator samples came from the United States, Italy and Spain and covered acute and convalescent phases of COVID-19. Subjects who had been exposed to COVID-19, were actively infected with it, or had recovered from it provided the deeply sampled blood TCRbeta repertoires that made up the dataset. HLA class I and class II types, where available, came from metadata supplied by the sample provider rather than from assay-based typing. Sample metadata almost always included a de-identified subject ID, COVID-19 status, age in years and sex. The repertoires were released in a freely available public database intended as a resource for research on the immune response to SARS-CoV-2. Samples were obtained from the ongoing ImmuneRACE study (first 160 participants) and from about 1,300 subjects provided by 6 global collaborators. The prospective study material was composed of cDNA or gDNA derived from T cells, B-cell-depleted T cells, or PBMCs. Overall results and qualifications from the work: Clinical and demographic metadata were provided uncurated, with the amount varying by source and participant.

One collaborating source in Seattle enrolled patients during active infection and followed them longitudinally through the course of disease. Each collaborating institution followed its own protocols to collect whole blood in K2EDTA tubes. For TCRbeta analysis, collaborators shipped samples in one of three forms: frozen whole blood, isolated PBMCs, or DNA extracted from either of those sample types. Compared with germline, V lacks 1 base and J lacks 7 bases; bases without a gene match: 9. The CDR3 numbers 16 residues from cysteine through phenylalanine. The only DNA kept is the CDR3, 48 bases in frame from the first base. From the germline V gene, CDR1 is LGHNA and CDR2 is YSLEER. Points on this clone: What this receptor recognizes is not known. No per-base quality is available; no much larger clone lies one base away.

TCRbeta CDR3 regions were amplified from genomic DNA by means of the immunoSEQ Assay, a bias-controlled multiplex PCR. In the original analysis: Nucleated cell counts per sample were estimated from amplification of reference gene primers within the assay. Sequence reads were collapsed and filtered to measure the absolute abundance of every unique TCRbeta CDR3 rearrangement. For each sample, productive Simpson clonality was calculated as the square root of Simpson's diversity index over productive rearrangements. In TCRdb, the immuneACCESS table is reduced to in-frame sequences with V and J assigned. These tables do not hold every clone; where another copy was compared, an unresolved V gene accounts for under half, and the others remain unexplained. The V and J calls and clone size were taken over from that table, and D and trimming were inferred from the DNA. For this sample the table gives some 200,000 clones, of which more than 75% were detected only once. The ten largest make up about 4.8% of the sample.

The sequenced sample consisted of peripheral blood. The sequence was collected from a woman in her 70s with COVID-19, enrolled during active disease. The rearrangement joined TRBV4-3 to TRBJ2-1; a stretch of 8 junction bases matches TRBD2. The CDR3 here reads CASSQGSSGRRNEQFF. In nucleotides, the sequence is TGCGCCAGCAGCCAAGGTTCCAGCGGGAGACGTAATGAGCAGTTCTTC.